The 19 T cell receptor beta chains in this list originate from one sample, sequenced in a study of T-cell memory formation after mild COVID-19. TCRdb analysed the 5' RACE reads with MiXCR anew, one entry per CDR3 protein. The sample holds under 550,000 distinct CDR3 sequences, roughly 18% seen once. Sequences were obtained from PBMCs or a T cell subset sorted from them (not recorded which). The receptors stem from a man between 18 and 35 years old who had mild COVID-19 (a few samples of this study predate the infection). Cell type and time point are not known.

This chain links TRBV6-2 or TRBV6-3 with TRBJ2-7, with no clear D. V dropped 2 bases and J dropped 0 bases, with 14 bases sitting between them. This CDR3 has 16 residues. Looked up from germline, CDR1 is MNHEY and CDR2 is SVGEGT. CDR3: CASSYGPVRYSYEQYV. CDR3 nucleotide sequence: TGTGCCAGCAGTTACGGTCCGGTGCGGTACTCCTACGAGCAGTACGTC.

The V and J genes are TRBV7-2 and TRBJ1-2, with 9 bases identical to TRBD1. Germline trimming cut 2 bases from V and 4 bases from J; bases unmatched to any gene: 2. The CDR3 loop spans 14 amino acids. Germline V gene sequence: CDR1 SGHTA, CDR2 FQGNSA. The chain's CDR3 is CASSLNRGPYGYTF. The CDR3 DNA follows: TGTGCCAGCAGCTTAAACAGGGGGCCCTATGGCTACACCTTC.

This clonotype was picked up a small number of times. The gene calls are TRBV23-1 and TRBJ1-5; D gene ambiguous. TRBV23-1 is an ORF, with its function uncertain. V lost 1 base and J 9 bases, leaving 4 bases between the germline ends. This CDR3 comprises 11 residues. The CDR3 DNA reads TGCGCCAGCAGTCAATTCCTGCCCCAGCATTTT. It specifies CASSQFLPQHF.

The chain has TRBV5-4 and TRBJ1-1; the D is unclear. The length of the CDR3 is 13 residues. Trimming cost V 2 bases and J 1 base, with 6 bases left between them. Germline V gives CDR1 SGHNT, CDR2 YYREEE (reference sequence). The CDR3 region has the DNA TGTGCCAGCAGCTTTAACGCGAACACTGAAGCTTTCTTT. This encodes CASSFNANTEAFF. Full variable domain (remainder filled in from reference TRBV5-4 and TRBJ1-1): ETGVTQSPTHLIKTRGQQVTLRCSSQSGHNTVSWYQQALGQGPQFIFQYYREEENGRGNFPPRFSGLQFPNYSSELNVNALELDDSALYLCASSFNANTEAFFGQGTRLTVV.

This chain links TRBV12-3 or TRBV12-4 with TRBJ2-2; no clear D gene. CDR3 length: 11 amino acids. The germline V and J ends were trimmed by 11 bases and 0 bases, with 4 bases remaining between them. For the CDR3, the DNA is TGTGCCGCGGCGAACACCGGGGAGCTGTTTTTT. It is translated as CAAANTGELFF.

The chain combines TRBV19 with TRBJ2-1; TRBD2 is a possible D gene (5 bases). V lost 0 bases, J lost 8 bases, and 14 bases lay in between. Germline V gene data show CDR1 as LNHDA and CDR2 as SQIVND (reference sequence). The CDR3 loop spans 15 amino acids. CDR3 sequence: CASSIDRASRHEQFF. The CDR3 nucleotides read TGTGCCAGTAGTATAGATCGGGCTAGCCGGCATGAGCAGTTCTTC.

CDR3 region: CASSDGGYEQYV. CDR3 sequence (DNA): TGTGCCAGCAGCGATGGGGGCTACGAGCAGTACGTC. This chain uses TRBV5-4 with TRBJ2-7, with D tentatively TRBD1 or TRBD2 (5 bases each). There are 12 residues in the CDR3. Deletions cut 4 bases from V and 3 bases from J, with 8 bases between. Per the germline V gene, CDR1 is SGHNT and CDR2 is YYREEE (reference sequence).

This clonotype occurred many times. The chain is built from TRBV9 and TRBJ2-7; TRBD1 matches 9 bases. V shed 0 bases and J 6 bases; nucleotides not matched to a gene: 7. Germline V gene data show CDR1 as SGDLS and CDR2 as YYNGEE. The CDR3 is 15 residues long. Here the CDR3 reads CASSVGDRGRSEQYV. CDR3 DNA sequence: TGTGCCAGCAGCGTAGGAGACAGGGGGAGAAGCGAGCAGTACGTC.

This clonotype has only a few counts. Here the CDR3 DNA reads TGTGCCAGCAGGGACGGGACAGGGTCGGGTGCCGGGGAGCTGTTTTTT. The encoded protein is CASRDGTGSGAGELFF. The rearrangement joins TRBV4-2 to TRBJ2-2, with 9 bases that match TRBD1. The CDR3 totals 16 residues. From germline, CDR1 is LGHNA and CDR2 YNFKEQ. V dropped 6 bases and J dropped 6; count of bases not matched to a gene: 11.

This clonotype was recorded a few times. V gene TRBV5-1 combines with J gene TRBJ2-7; TRBD2 might be the D (5 bases). Per the germline V gene, CDR1 is SGHRS and CDR2 is YFSETQ. V lost 4 bases, J lost 5 bases, and 7 bases lay in between. The CDR3 consists of 11 residues. The CDR3 loop reads CASSDGNEQYF. The CDR3, as DNA: TGCGCCAGCAGCGACGGGAACGAGCAGTACTTC.

Of note for this clonotype: A junction boundary mismatches the germline segment, possibly from a read error. This chain links TRBV15 with TRBJ1-1, with D hard to call. CDR3 size: 14 residues. The V gene's germline CDR1 is LNHNV and CDR2 YYDKDF (reference sequence). The CDR3 DNA is TGTGCCACCACCAGACCAGGAGCAAACACTGAAGCTTTCTTT. Its protein is CATTRPGANTEAFF.

V and J are TRBV12-3 or TRBV12-4 and TRBJ1-6; 7 bases line up with TRBD1. There are 14 residues in the CDR3. V was clipped by 3 bases and J by 10 bases; unmatched bases: 6. CDR3 region: CASSFTGAYSPLHF. Written as DNA, the CDR3 is TGTGCCAGCAGTTTTACAGGGGCATACTCACCCCTCCACTTT.

This clonotype was seen more than once but under ten times. At one end the junction does not follow the germline gene, possibly because of a read error. The chain joins TRBV7-8 to TRBJ2-3; 11 bases fit TRBD2. In germline, CDR1 is SGHVS, CDR2 FQNEAQ. The CDR3 extends over 17 amino acids. As DNA, the CDR3 is TGTGCCAGCAGCATAGCGGGGGGGCGTGTCGGGACAGATACGCAGTATTTT. Translated: CASSIAGGRVGTDTQYF.

This clonotype occurred a few times. The genes are TRBV3-1 and TRBJ2-2; 7 bases align to TRBD2. In germline, CDR1 is LGHDT, CDR2 YNNKEL (reference sequence). The ends lost 1 base at V and 6 bases at J; junction bases unmatched: 8. There are 16 residues in the CDR3. CDR3 sequence (DNA): TGTGCCAGCAGCCAAGGCTTTGGTAGCGGGTCCGGGGAGCTGTTTTTT. It encodes CASSQGFGSGSGELFF.

Comments on this clonotype: A junction end diverges from the germline sequence, so it may reflect a read error. The gene calls are TRBV6-2 or TRBV6-3 and TRBJ1-2; a possible D gene is TRBD1 (5 bases). This CDR3 spans 11 amino acids. The V gene's germline CDR1 is MNHEY and CDR2 SVGEGT. Here the CDR3 reads CASSYLGDADF. DNA for the CDR3: TGTGCCAGCAGTTATCTAGGGGATGCCGACTTC.

This clonotype was counted between two and nine times. The chain carries TRBV20-1 and TRBJ1-4; no reliable D call. The V and J ends lost 2 bases and 7 bases respectively, with 20 bases between them. The CDR3 totals 16 residues. Germline CDR1 DFQATT, CDR2 SNEGSKA (reference sequence). The DNA of the CDR3 is TGCAGTGCTAGACCTGGGAGGAGAGGTGTGAGTGAAAAACTGTTTTTT. Its protein product is CSARPGRRGVSEKLFF.

The V gene is TRBV7-8, the J gene TRBJ1-5, with D possibly TRBD1 on 6 matching bases. V was trimmed by 1 base and J by 7 bases, leaving 14 bases between them. This CDR3 spans 15 amino acids. Looked up from germline, CDR1 is SGHVS and CDR2 is FQNEAQ. In DNA, the CDR3 is TGTGCCAGCAGCTTAGTCGCGCAGGGGCACCAGCCCCAGCATTTT. Its protein product is CASSLVAQGHQPQHF.

CDR3 bases: TGTGCCAGCAGCTTAAACGGGGTTCGCACAGATACGCAGTATTTT. Its translation: CASSLNGVRTDTQYF. The chain recombines TRBV7-3 with TRBJ2-3; weak D call: TRBD2 (5 bases). V lost 1 base and J 1 base, leaving 9 bases between the germline ends. This CDR3 comprises 15 residues. The germline V gene has CDR1 SGHTA and CDR2 FQGTGA.

This chain uses TRBV10-2 with TRBJ2-7; 7 bases are shared with TRBD2. CDR1 and CDR2 (germline): WSHSY, SAAADI. Trimming took 6 bases from V and 6 from J; bases not matched to a gene: 8. The CDR3 runs 13 residues. This CDR3 reads CASSGQAGSEQYV. CDR3 coding DNA: TGCGCCAGCAGCGGGCAAGCGGGGAGCGAGCAGTACGTC.